This TCR beta chain was recovered during a study of cytomegalovirus exposure and HLA in healthy donors. The CDR3 extends over 13 amino acids. Trimming removed 4 bases at V and 4 bases at J, with 7 bases between. CDR1 is SNHLY and CDR2 is FYNNEI in the germline V gene. With 60 Vbeta and 13 Jbeta primers, the PCR was carried out. Sequencing used immunoSEQ multiplex PCR; TCRdb keeps in-frame clones, though not all of them. The sample holds 95,000 to 150,000 clones, 10% seen once. This clone was seen a few times. The antigen remains unidentified. Study-wide results and caveats: In vitro, three CMV-associated chains proved specific for CMV antigens. High sensitivity and specificity were reportedly achieved when the classifier diagnosed cytomegalovirus status. In a later analysis, DRB1 alleles had the most associated TCRs; HLA-C alleles the fewest. Common viral pathogens (according to a later analysis) appeared linked to several of the most significant clusters.

The sequence was obtained from a woman aged 18-35 years in good health and CMV-seropositive. Input material: PBMCs. The V call is TRBV2, the J call TRBJ2-2, with TRBD1 as a possible D gene (5 bases). The DNA for the CDR3 is TGTGCCAGCAGTGTCACAGGCACCGGGGAGCTGTTTTTT. This sequence encodes CASSVTGTGELFF.